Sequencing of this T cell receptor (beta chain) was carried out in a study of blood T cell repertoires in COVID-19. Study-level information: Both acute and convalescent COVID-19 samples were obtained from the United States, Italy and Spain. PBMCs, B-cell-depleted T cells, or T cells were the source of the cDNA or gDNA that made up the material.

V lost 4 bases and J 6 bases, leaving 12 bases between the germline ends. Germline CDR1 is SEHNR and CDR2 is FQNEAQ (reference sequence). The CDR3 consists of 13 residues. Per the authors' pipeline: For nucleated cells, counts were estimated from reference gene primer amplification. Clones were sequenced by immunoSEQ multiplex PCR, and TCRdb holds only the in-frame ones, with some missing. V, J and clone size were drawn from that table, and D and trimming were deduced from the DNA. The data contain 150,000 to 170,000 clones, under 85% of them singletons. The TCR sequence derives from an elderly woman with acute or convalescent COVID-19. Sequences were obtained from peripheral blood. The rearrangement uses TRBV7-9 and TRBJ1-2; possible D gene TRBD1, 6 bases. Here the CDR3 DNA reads TGTGCCAGCAGCTACGGACAGAAAGATGGCTACACCTTC. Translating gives CASSYGQKDGYTF.